A single sample is the source of the 24 T cell receptor beta chains below, sequenced in a study of blood T cell repertoires in COVID-19. Repertoires were generated with immunoSEQ multiplex PCR, while TCRdb's copy carries only in-frame clones and drops some. Among 350,000 to 400,000 clones, roughly 90% were seen once, and the ten largest hold around 7%. The material sequenced was peripheral blood. The source of these receptors is a man aged 18 to 30 with active or convalescent COVID-19.

The J gene is TRBJ1-5, the V gene TRBV7-8; D is undetermined. The CDR3 totals 15 residues. V was cut by 5 bases and J by 0 bases, with 11 bases left in between. Germline V CDR1 and CDR2: SGHVS, FQNEAQ. The CDR3 bases are TGTGCCAGCAGCAGCAGGTTTTATAGCAATCAGCCCCAGCATTTT. Translating gives CASSSRFYSNQPQHF.

The rearrangement uses TRBV27 and TRBJ1-6, with a possible D match to TRBD1 (6 bases). V dropped 4 bases and J dropped 5 bases, with 12 bases sitting between them. The CDR3 runs 15 residues. Per the germline V gene, CDR1 is MNHEY and CDR2 is SMNVEV (reference sequence). CDR3 sequence reads: CASSSGGPHNSPLHF. The CDR3 DNA follows: TGTGCCAGCAGTTCCGGGGGGCCCCATAATTCACCCCTCCACTTT.

The chain couples TRBV19 to TRBJ1-2; D is unclear. Germline V gene sequence: CDR1 LNHDA, CDR2 SQIVND (reference sequence). The CDR3 has 12 amino acids. V lost 4 bases and J lost 8, with 11 bases in between. The CDR3 DNA reads TGTGCCAGTAGTACGCTGACTGGCGGCTACACCTTC. This sequence encodes CASSTLTGGYTF.

The V call is TRBV18, the J call TRBJ1-2; 8 positions agree with TRBD1. The V segment lost 5 bases and the J segment 0 bases; nucleotides outside the gene matches: 11. Germline assignment: CDR1 KGHSH and CDR2 LQKENI. This CDR3 contains 17 residues. This CDR3 reads CASSGTGTGRTNYGYTF. The CDR3, as DNA: TGTGCCAGCTCAGGGACCGGGACAGGCCGTACTAACTATGGCTACACCTTC. Full variable domain (rest looked up from reference TRBV18 and TRBJ1-2): NAGVMQNPRHLVRRRGQEARLRCSPMKGHSHVYWYRQLPEEGLKFMVYLQKENIIDESGMPKERFSAEFPKEGPSILRIQQVVRGDSAAYFCASSGTGTGRTNYGYTFGSGTRLTVV.

The CDR3 sequence: CASRIQETQYF. The CDR3 bases are TGTGCCAGCAGAATACAAGAGACCCAGTACTTC. The chain combines TRBV25-1 with TRBJ2-5; the D is unclear. Per the germline V gene, CDR1 is MGHDK and CDR2 is SYGVNS. Trimming stripped 6 bases from V and 2 bases from J, with 4 bases between. The CDR3 runs to 11 residues.

The J gene is TRBJ1-1, the V gene TRBV6-2 or TRBV6-3; D possibly corresponds to TRBD1 (6 bases). This CDR3 has 15 amino acids. V gave up 0 bases and J gave up 5 bases, with 13 bases separating them. Germline loops: CDR1 MNHEY, CDR2 SVGEGT. CDR3: CASSYSDKRGTEAFF. For the CDR3, the DNA is TGTGCCAGCAGTTACTCCGACAAGAGGGGGACTGAAGCTTTCTTT.

The chain combines TRBV13 with TRBJ2-7; 12 positions match TRBD1. There are 16 residues in the CDR3. Germline V gene sequence: CDR1 PRHDT, CDR2 FYEKMQ (reference sequence). Trimming cost V 5 bases and J 7 bases; bases outside gene matches: 12. This CDR3 reads CASSPSWDRGHGEQYF. CDR3 coding DNA: TGTGCCAGCAGCCCAAGCTGGGACAGGGGGCACGGTGAGCAGTACTTC.

Only one count was recorded for this clone. The sample holds other DNA sequences that translate to the same CDR3. This sequence joins TRBV19 and TRBJ2-7; a possible D gene is TRBD2 (6 bases). Trimming pared 2 bases from V and 2 bases from J, leaving 10 bases between. Germline loops: CDR1 LNHDA, CDR2 SQIVND (reference sequence). The CDR3 covers 14 residues. CDR3 DNA sequence: TGTGCCAGTAGTATAATGGGGGGACCCTACGAGCAGTACTTC. Its protein product is CASSIMGGPYEQYF.

The genes are TRBV4-1 and TRBJ2-5; D gene ambiguous. V was trimmed by 4 bases and J by 2 bases, leaving 8 bases between them. CDR3 length: 13 residues. Germline V gene sequence: CDR1 MGHRA, CDR2 YSYEKL. CDR3 in DNA: TGCGCCAGCAGCCTAGACGTACAAGAGACCCAGTACTTC. Translated: CASSLDVQETQYF.

This chain links TRBV5-1 with TRBJ1-1; 9 bases line up with TRBD1. V was clipped by 4 bases and J by 6 bases; unmatched bases: 10. CDR1 is SGHRS, CDR2 YFSETQ, per germline. This CDR3 is built from 15 residues. The CDR3 DNA reads as TGCGCCAGCAGCCCGGGGACAGGGAGGTACGCTGAAGCTTTCTTT. It specifies CASSPGTGRYAEAFF.

J is TRBJ1-4 and V is TRBV4-1; tentative D call: TRBD1 (5 bases). The V end lost 5 bases, the J end lost 7 bases, and 14 bases lay between the germline ends. Germline CDR1 reads MGHRA; CDR2 reads YSYEKL. The CDR3 sequence is 14 residues long. The CDR3 loop is CASSSIGGGEKLFF. The CDR3 DNA is TGCGCCAGCAGCTCAATCGGGGGAGGTGAAAAACTGTTTTTT.

This chain connects TRBV4-2 to TRBJ2-2; 7 positions match TRBD1. The CDR3 contains 13 residues. Germline V gives CDR1 LGHNA, CDR2 YNFKEQ. V gave up 6 bases and J gave up 6 bases; unmatched junction bases: 4. The CDR3 nucleotides are TGTGCCAGCAGACCCACAGGGGCCGGGGAGCTGTTTTTT. Protein: CASRPTGAGELFF.

J is TRBJ1-1 and V is TRBV6-5, with 7 bases aligning to TRBD1. V lost 7 bases to trimming and J lost 1 base; unmatched junction nucleotides: 3. The germline gives CDR1 MNHEY, CDR2 SVGAGI. The CDR3 covers 13 residues. CDR3: CASMGQPNTEAFF. DNA for the CDR3: TGTGCCAGCATGGGACAGCCGAACACTGAAGCTTTCTTT.

The chain has TRBV30 and TRBJ1-4; D is perhaps TRBD1 (6 bases). Germline CDR1 reads GTSNPN; CDR2 reads SVGIG (reference sequence). This CDR3 comprises 11 residues. Trimming removed 7 bases at V and 7 bases at J, with 10 bases between. The CDR3: CAYRVGEKLFF. Written as DNA, the CDR3 is TGTGCCTACAGGGTGGGTGAAAAACTGTTTTTT.

This rearrangement joins TRBV27 to TRBJ1-2; TRBD1 agrees at 9 bases. The CDR3 is made up of 13 amino acids. CDR1 is MNHEY and CDR2 is SMNVEV in the germline V gene (reference sequence). J gave up 2 bases and V 6 bases, and 1 base lay outside the gene matches. The CDR3: CASRQGANYGYTF. The CDR3 DNA reads TGTGCCAGCAGACAGGGGGCGAACTATGGCTACACCTTC.

The chain has TRBV28 and TRBJ2-2; TRBD1 aligns across 9 bases. The CDR3 runs 14 residues. With 6 bases clipped from V and 4 bases from J, the junction kept 3 bases outside the gene matches. Per germline, CDR1 MDHEN and CDR2 SYDVKM. The CDR3 coding sequence is TGTGCCAGCAGAGGGACAGGGTTCACCGGGGAGCTGTTTTTT. This translates into CASRGTGFTGELFF.

V and J are TRBV27 and TRBJ1-1, with 9 bases matching TRBD1. CDR1 is MNHEY and CDR2 is SMNVEV in the germline V gene (reference sequence). The ends lost 5 bases at V and 6 bases at J; junction bases unmatched: 7. CDR3 length: 14 amino acids. The CDR3 region has the DNA TGTGCCAGCAGTCCCGGGACAGGGACCTCTGAAGCTTTCTTT. This sequence encodes CASSPGTGTSEAFF.

This chain links TRBV25-1 with TRBJ2-1, with 9 bases identical to TRBD2. CDR3 length: 14 residues. The V segment lost 1 base and the J segment 8 bases; nucleotides outside the gene matches: 3. The germline CDR1 and CDR2 sequences are MGHDK and SYGVNS. CDR3 in amino acids: CASSELRTSDEQFF. Here the CDR3 DNA reads TGTGCCAGCAGTGAATTAAGGACTAGCGATGAGCAGTTCTTC.

This clone appeared once. V gene TRBV7-9 combines with J gene TRBJ1-1; D possibly corresponds to TRBD1 (6 bases). The CDR3 has 12 amino acids. Per the germline V gene, CDR1 is SEHNR and CDR2 is FQNEAQ (reference sequence). V shed 5 bases and J shed 8 bases, with 12 bases lying between them. Here the CDR3 reads CASSPLGTEAFF. In DNA, the CDR3 is TGTGCCAGCAGCCCCCTCGGGACAGAAGCTTTCTTT.

This rearrangement joins TRBV6-2 or TRBV6-3 to TRBJ1-1; the D gene is possibly TRBD1 (5 bases). Germline loops: CDR1 MNHEY, CDR2 SVGEGT. V gave up 3 bases and J gave up 3 bases, with 11 bases separating them. The CDR3 loop spans 14 amino acids. The CDR3 region has the DNA TGTGCCAGCAGTTATGGTCAGGGTGACACTGAAGCTTTCTTT. The encoded protein is CASSYGQGDTEAFF.

This sequence joins TRBV5-6 and TRBJ1-5; tentatively, D is TRBD1 (6 bases). The germline V and J ends were trimmed by 4 bases and 5 bases, with 16 bases remaining between them. CDR3 length equals 15 residues. Germline lookup yields CDR1 SGHDT and CDR2 YYEEEE. DNA of the CDR3: TGTGCCAGCAGCGCCACCGGGACAAGATATCAGCCCCAGCATTTT. Translated: CASSATGTRYQPQHF. The variable domain in full, with the rest retrieved from reference TRBV5-6 and TRBJ1-5, is DAGVTQSPTHLIKTRGQQVTLRCSPKSGHDTVSWYQQALGQGPQFIFQYYEEEERQRGNFPDRFSGHQFPNYSSELNVNALLLGDSALYLCASSATGTRYQPQHFGDGTRLSIL.

The V and J genes are TRBV5-1 and TRBJ1-3, with D possibly being TRBD1 (5 bases). This CDR3 spans 15 amino acids. Trimming removed 0 bases from V and 1 base from J, with 8 bases in between. Germline V gene lookup returns CDR1 SGHRS and CDR2 YFSETQ. CDR3: CASSLAGFSGNTIYF. The CDR3 bases are TGCGCCAGCAGCTTGGCAGGGTTTTCTGGAAACACCATATATTTT.

The chain employs TRBV19 and TRBJ1-5; D may be TRBD1 (5 bases). Trimming stripped 4 bases from V and 2 bases from J, with 15 bases between. The germline V gene encodes CDR1 LNHDA and CDR2 SQIVND (reference sequence). The CDR3 has 16 amino acids. CDR3 sequence reads: CASSTSQGFGNQPQHF. CDR3 nucleotide sequence: TGTGCCAGTAGTACCAGCCAGGGCTTTGGCAATCAGCCCCAGCATTTT.

V and J are TRBV27 and TRBJ2-6, with D maybe TRBD2 (5 bases). The CDR3 is made up of 16 amino acids. Trimming cost V 5 bases and J 0 bases, with 11 bases left between them. In germline, CDR1 is MNHEY, CDR2 SMNVEV (reference sequence). Here the CDR3 DNA reads TGTGCCAGCAGTGACAACGGGATCTCTGGGGCCAACGTCCTGACTTTC. Translated, it gives CASSDNGISGANVLTF.